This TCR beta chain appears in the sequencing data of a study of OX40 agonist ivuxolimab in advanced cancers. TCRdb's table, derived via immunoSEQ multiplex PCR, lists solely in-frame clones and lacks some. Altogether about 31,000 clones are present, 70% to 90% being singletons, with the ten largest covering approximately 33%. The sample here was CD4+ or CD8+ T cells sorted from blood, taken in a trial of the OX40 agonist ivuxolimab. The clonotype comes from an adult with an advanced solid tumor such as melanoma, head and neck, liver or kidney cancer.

The CDR3 DNA reads TGTGCCAGCAGTGTTTTTGCGGGGGCAGCCTACAATGAGCAGTTCTTC. Amino acid sequence: CASSVFAGAAYNEQFF. The rearrangement uses TRBV6-1 and TRBJ2-1, with a weak D call TRBD2 (7 bases). The V and J ends lost 4 bases and 2 bases respectively, with 15 bases between them. CDR1 is MNHNS and CDR2 is SASEGT in the germline V gene. The CDR3 spans 16 residues.